This T cell receptor beta chain was sequenced during a study of CD8 T cells in Susac syndrome. Germline V gives CDR1 MNHEY, CDR2 SMNVEV (reference sequence). This CDR3 comprises 13 residues. With V trimmed by 8 bases and J by 3 bases, 4 bases remained unmatched. Random hexamers primed reverse transcription of 0.5 to 1 ug RNA. MiXCR, applied by TCRdb to the immunoSEQ multiplex PCR reads, yields one record per CDR3 protein. The data show under 550,000 distinct CDR3 sequences, more than 70% seen once. What was sequenced was CD8+ T cells from PBMCs. This receptor was obtained from a human donor with multiple sclerosis. The chain links TRBV27 to TRBJ2-1, with 7 bases that match TRBD1. The CDR3 here is CASCRDSYNEQFF. CDR3 nucleotides: TGTGCCAGCTGTCGGGACAGCTACAATGAGCAGTTCTTC.